The rows below give T cell receptor beta chains drawn from one sample of a study of cytomegalovirus exposure and HLA in healthy donors. Sequencing was performed with immunoSEQ multiplex PCR; in TCRdb, only in-frame clones are kept and a portion is missing. The data hold 150,000 to 200,000 clones, with more than 65% observed a single time. The sequenced material came from PBMCs. The source is a man younger than 30 in good health and CMV-seropositive. Both conserved end residues are part of each CDR3. Fields, in order: clone size, V gene, CDR3 length, J gene, D gene, CDR3 DNA, CDR3 protein. The D gene is left open where the match is weak. Expanded clones are given a class, and other clones once, few, many or no size at all.

few	TRBV19	13	TRBJ1-6	-	TGTGCCAGTAGTGCGGACATAGACTCACCCCTCCACTTT	CASSADIDSPLHF
-	TRBV5-6	17	TRBJ2-1	TRBD1	TGTGCCAGCAGCTTGGTAGGACAGGGGGCGAGAAGAAATGAGCAGTTCTTC	CASSLVGQGARRNEQFF
few	TRBV11-3	14	TRBJ2-1	-	TGTGCCAGCAGCTTAGATCCGTGGGGGCATGAGCAGTTCTTC	CASSLDPWGHEQFF
-	TRBV7-6	15	TRBJ2-2	-	TGTGCCAGCAGCTTAGCCCGAGTTGACACCGGGGAGCTGTTTTTT	CASSLARVDTGELFF
-	TRBV5-5	15	TRBJ2-5	-	TGTGCCAGCAGCACCGAGGGGGGGACTCAAGAGACCCAGTACTTC	CASSTEGGTQETQYF
-	TRBV6-5	15	TRBJ2-3	-	TGTGCCAGCAGTTACTCGGGCGGGGGCACAGATACGCAGTATTTT	CASSYSGGGTDTQYF
few	TRBV6-1	14	TRBJ1-4	TRBD1	TGTGCCAGCGGGAGACAGGGCCAGAATGAAAAACTGTTTTTT	CASGRQGQNEKLFF
-	TRBV6-5	15	TRBJ2-5	TRBD1	TGTGCCAGCAGACCTACAGGGGGCCTTCGAGAGACCCAGTACTTC	CASRPTGGLRETQYF
-	TRBV5-1	15	TRBJ1-1	TRBD1	TGCGCCAGCAGCCCGGACAGGGGGCGGGGAGCTGAAGCTTTCTTT	CASSPDRGRGAEAFF
few	TRBV6-6	16	TRBJ1-5	-	TGTGCCAGCAGCCAAAAGGGAGGGGGAGTCCGCCAGCCCCAGCATTTT	CASSQKGGGVRQPQHF
once	TRBV7-9	14	TRBJ1-2	TRBD1	TGTGCCAGCAGCCTTGACAGGGGGCACAGCGGCTACACCTTC	CASSLDRGHSGYTF
-	TRBV5-5	15	TRBJ2-4	TRBD2	TGTGCCAGCAGCTTCCTAGCGGAGACCAAAAACATTCAGTACTTC	CASSFLAETKNIQYF
-	TRBV13	16	TRBJ2-3	TRBD2	TGTGCCAGCAGCAACCAGACTAGCGGAGCACAGGATACGCAGTATTTT	CASSNQTSGAQDTQYF
-	TRBV4-1	12	TRBJ2-1	TRBD2	TGCGCCAGCAGCCAAGCTAGCGGTGAGCAGTTCTTC	CASSQASGEQFF
-	TRBV5-1	16	TRBJ2-2	TRBD2	TGCGCCAGCAGCCCAGGGACTAGCGGGAACACCGGGGAGCTGTTTTTT	CASSPGTSGNTGELFF
-	TRBV6-1	15	TRBJ1-5	-	TGTGCCAGCACCCTGGGGGGGGCGGGCAATCAGCCCCAGCATTTT	CASTLGGAGNQPQHF
few	TRBV7-7	16	TRBJ2-1	TRBD2	TGTGCTAGCAGCACTGGACTAGCGGGAGGGCCTAGTGAGCAGTTCTTC	CASSTGLAGGPSEQFF
-	TRBV28	15	TRBJ1-2	TRBD1	TGTGCCAGCAGCTTAACTGGGGGACAGGGAAATGGCTACACCTTC	CASSLTGGQGNGYTF
-	TRBV27	14	TRBJ2-3	TRBD1	TGTGCCAGCAGGCGACAGGGGCACACAGATACGCAGTATTTT	CASRRQGHTDTQYF
-	TRBV27	13	TRBJ1-1	-	TGTGCCAGCGGTGGAGGGTTAAACACTGAAGCTTTCTTT	CASGGGLNTEAFF
-	TRBV5-1	12	TRBJ1-1	-	TGCGCCACCTCGGCTGGAGGCACTGAAGCTTTCTTT	CATSAGGTEAFF
-	TRBV30	13	TRBJ1-4	-	TGTGCCTGGACCCCCGGGACTCTAGAAAAACTGTTTTTT	CAWTPGTLEKLFF
-	TRBV30	13	TRBJ1-1	TRBD1	TGTGCCTGGAGACAGGGGTTGGATACTGAAGCTTTCTTT	CAWRQGLDTEAFF
-	TRBV29-1	12	TRBJ1-1	-	TGCAGCGTTGAAGAGGGGGGCACTGAAGCTTTCTTT	CSVEEGGTEAFF
once	TRBV11-2	14	TRBJ1-4	TRBD1	TGTGCCAGCAGCTCTGACAGGGGTAGTGAAAAACTGTTTTTT	CASSSDRGSEKLFF
-	TRBV6-4	16	TRBJ2-1	-	TGTGCCAGCAGTGATTCCGCCTTTAGGACGGGAGATGAGCAGTTCTTC	CASSDSAFRTGDEQFF
-	TRBV4-1	13	TRBJ1-2	-	TGCGCCAGCAGGCAGACCGGGAACTATGGCTACACCTTC	CASRQTGNYGYTF
few	TRBV7-9	15	TRBJ2-3	TRBD1	TGTGCCAGCAGCCCAGGGGGCGTGGGCACAGATACGCAGTATTTT	CASSPGGVGTDTQYF
-	TRBV15	15	TRBJ1-5	-	TGTGCCACCAGCAGTAGACACGGGGTTCTTCAGCCCCAGCATTTT	CATSSRHGVLQPQHF
few	TRBV6-5	14	TRBJ2-3	TRBD2	TGTGCCAGCAGTCTGGGACTAGCGGGAGATACGCAGTATTTT	CASSLGLAGDTQYF
-	TRBV4-2	15	TRBJ2-2	TRBD2	TGTGCCAGCAGCGCAGGACTAGCGGGAGACGGGGAGCTGTTTTTT	CASSAGLAGDGELFF
-	TRBV27	15	TRBJ2-3	-	TGTGCCAGCAGCCCCGGGACAACTAGCACAGATACGCAGTATTTT	CASSPGTTSTDTQYF
-	TRBV29-1	14	TRBJ1-4	TRBD1	TGCAGCGTTGTACCGACAGGGGTTAATGAAAAACTGTTTTTT	CSVVPTGVNEKLFF
-	TRBV6-1	15	TRBJ1-1	TRBD1	TGTGCCAGCAGCGGACAGGGAAAAATGAACACTGAAGCTTTCTTT	CASSGQGKMNTEAFF
-	TRBV4-2	15	TRBJ2-3	TRBD2	TGTGCCAGCAGCCAAGAAGGGACTAGCGTATATACGCAGTATTTT	CASSQEGTSVYTQYF
-	TRBV13	16	TRBJ1-1	TRBD1	TGTGCCAGCAGCTTCCACCCCGGGACAGCATACACTGAAGCTTTCTTT	CASSFHPGTAYTEAFF
-	TRBV28	13	TRBJ1-1	TRBD1	TGTGCCAGCAGTCCACCAGGGGGCTTGAGAGCTTTCTTT	CASSPPGGLRAFF
once	TRBV19	15	TRBJ1-2	TRBD1	TGTGCCAGTAGTTCACCGGGACAGGGTGCGTATGGCTACACCTTC	CASSSPGQGAYGYTF